The 6 T cell receptor beta chains listed next were all sequenced from one sample in a study of cytomegalovirus exposure and HLA in healthy donors. A multiplex PCR was run with 60 Vbeta primers and 13 Jbeta primers. Assay used: immunoSEQ multiplex PCR; TCRdb lists only in-frame clones, some missing. The data show over 45,000 clones, with around 81% seen just once and around 2.5% held by the top ten. Sequencing used PBMCs. These receptors came from a boy between 10 and 17 years old in good health and CMV-seropositive.

The V and J genes are TRBV5-1 and TRBJ1-5; 7 nucleotides align to TRBD1. With 4 bases clipped from V and 9 bases from J, the junction kept 7 bases outside the gene matches. The CDR3 extends over 13 amino acids. CDR1 SGHRS and CDR2 YFSETQ come from the germline V gene. For the CDR3, the DNA is TGCGCCAGCAGCCGACAGGGACCTAGGCCCCAGCATTTT. Amino acids: CASSRQGPRPQHF. The whole variable domain, filled in from reference TRBV5-1 and TRBJ1-5, reads KAGVTQTPRYLIKTRGQQVTLSCSPISGHRSVSWYQQTPGQGLQFLFEYFSETQRNKGNFPGRFSGRQFSNSRSEMNVSTLELGDSALYLCASSRQGPRPQHFGDGTRLSIL.

The rearrangement joins TRBV9 to TRBJ2-4; TRBD2 might be the D (5 bases). The V and J ends lost 2 bases and 7 bases respectively, with 10 bases between them. Looked up from germline, CDR1 is SGDLS and CDR2 is YYNGEE. This CDR3 has 13 amino acids. The DNA for the CDR3 is TGTGCCAGCAGCGTCAACCCGGGGAACATTCAGTACTTC. This encodes CASSVNPGNIQYF. The variable domain in full, completed from reference TRBV9 and TRBJ2-4, reads DSGVTQTPKHLITATGQRVTLRCSPRSGDLSVYWYQQSLDQGLQFLIQYYNGEERAKGNILERFSAQQFPDLHSELNLSSLELGDSALYFCASSVNPGNIQYFGAGTRLSVL.

The rearrangement uses TRBV29-1 and TRBJ2-3; TRBD2 might be the D (6 bases). The germline V gene has CDR1 SQVTM and CDR2 ANQGSEA. V lost 8 bases and J 2 bases, leaving 11 bases between the germline ends. The CDR3 is 12 amino acids. CDR3 residues: CSLRDFTDTQYF. The CDR3, as DNA: TGCAGCCTCCGGGACTTCACAGATACGCAGTATTTT.

CDR3 in amino acids: CASGLPGADTQYF. CDR3 nucleotide sequence: TGCGCCAGCGGGTTACCAGGGGCAGATACGCAGTATTTT. The chain combines TRBV5-1 with TRBJ2-3, with D possibly matching TRBD1 (6 bases). Trimming cost V 7 bases and J 4 bases, with 13 bases left between them. Germline V gene sequence: CDR1 SGHRS, CDR2 YFSETQ. The CDR3 loop spans 13 amino acids.

The rearrangement uses TRBV10-3 and TRBJ1-2, with TRBD1 as a possible D gene (5 bases). V lost 4 bases and J lost 5, with 14 bases in between. Germline V gene data show CDR1 as ENHRY and CDR2 as SYGVKD. There are 14 residues in the CDR3. The CDR3 DNA is TGTGCCATCAGTGTAGTGACGGGGGTATATGGCTACACCTTC. Translating gives CAISVVTGVYGYTF.

The gene calls are TRBV27 and TRBJ2-7, with TRBD1 matching over 7 bases. CDR3 length: 14 amino acids. Trimming removed 4 bases from V and 5 bases from J; junction bases left unmatched: 8. Germline CDR1 is MNHEY and CDR2 is SMNVEV (reference sequence). In nucleotides, the CDR3 is TGTGCCAGCAGTTCCCAGGGGGTACTTGACGAGCAGTACTTC. Translating gives CASSSQGVLDEQYF.